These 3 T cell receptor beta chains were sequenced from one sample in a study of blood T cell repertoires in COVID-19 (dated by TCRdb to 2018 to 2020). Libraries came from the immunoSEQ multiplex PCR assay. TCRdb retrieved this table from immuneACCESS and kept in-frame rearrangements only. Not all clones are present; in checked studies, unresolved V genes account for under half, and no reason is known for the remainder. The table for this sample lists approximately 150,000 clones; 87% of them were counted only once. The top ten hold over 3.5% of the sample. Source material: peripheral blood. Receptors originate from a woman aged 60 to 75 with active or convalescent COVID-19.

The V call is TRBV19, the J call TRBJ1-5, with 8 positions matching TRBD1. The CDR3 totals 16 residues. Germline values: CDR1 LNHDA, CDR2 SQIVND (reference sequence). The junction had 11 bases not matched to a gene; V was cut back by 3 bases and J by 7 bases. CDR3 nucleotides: TGTGCCAGTAGTATGTCCTCGGGACAGGACCTACAGCCCCAGCATTTT. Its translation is CASSMSSGQDLQPQHF. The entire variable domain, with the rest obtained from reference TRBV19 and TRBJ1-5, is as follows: DGGITQSPKYLFRKEGQNVTLSCEQNLNHDAMYWYRQDPGQGLRLIYYSQIVNDFQKGDIAEGYSVSREKKESFPLTVTSAQKNPTAFYLCASSMSSGQDLQPQHFGDGTRLSIL.

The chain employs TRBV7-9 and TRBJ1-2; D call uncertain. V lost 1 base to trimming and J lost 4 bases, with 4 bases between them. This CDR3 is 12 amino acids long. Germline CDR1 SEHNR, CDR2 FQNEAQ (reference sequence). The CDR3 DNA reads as TGTGCCAGCAGCTTAGGGGCCTATGGCTACACCTTC. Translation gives CASSLGAYGYTF.

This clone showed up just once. CDR3 region: CASSLIFRSGFYSGPLAKNIQYF. Here the CDR3 DNA reads TGTGCCAGCAGTTTAATTTTTCGTTCAGGGTTTTACTCCGGCCCCCTAGCCAAAAACATTCAGTACTTC. The V gene is TRBV27, the J gene TRBJ2-4; weak D call: TRBD1 (5 bases). V lost 2 bases, J lost 0 bases, and 32 bases lay in between. The CDR3 contains 23 residues. The germline gives CDR1 MNHEY, CDR2 SMNVEV (reference sequence).